This record covers a single TCR beta chain. This sample stems from a study of blood T cell repertoires in COVID-19. Study in general: Some COVID-19 samples were acute and others convalescent; all came from the United States, Italy and Spain. The cDNA or gDNA used as material had been derived from T cells, B-cell-depleted T cells, or PBMCs.

Germline lookup yields CDR1 MNHEY and CDR2 SVGAGI. Between the trimmed V and J ends, which lost 7 bases and 4 bases, there was a span of 16 bases. This CDR3 region has 14 residues. In the authors' methods: From reference gene primer amplification, estimates of nucleated cell counts were derived. Only in-frame clones appear in the TCRdb table, and some are missing; sequencing was by immunoSEQ multiplex PCR. The V and J calls and the clone size are those of that table, but D and trimming were determined from the DNA. The table lists about 220,000 clones, about four fifths of them singletons. The chain employs TRBV6-5 and TRBJ1-1; D is perhaps TRBD1 (5 bases). The sample comprised peripheral blood. The clonotype was recovered from a woman between 25 and 40 years old who had recovered from COVID-19. The CDR3 here is CASTPRQGGTEAFF. CDR3 nucleotides: TGTGCCAGCACCCCCCGCCAGGGAGGCACTGAAGCTTTCTTT.